The source of this T cell receptor beta chain is a study of B cell selection in AIRE deficiency. Findings and limits, study-wide: Only TCRbeta was sequenced; around 39% of shared healthy Treg sequences appeared in Tconv. Only about a tenth of over 3,000 shared Treg sequences were patient-specific; 31.6% healthy-specific. Shared Treg sequences had shorter CDR3s, biased toward rearrangements with few non-templated insertions.

There are 17 residues in the CDR3. V was trimmed by 0 bases and J by 6 bases, leaving 18 bases between them. Per the germline V gene, CDR1 is SGHAT and CDR2 is FQNNGV. Study processing details: Patients' conventional T cells yielded roughly 9.9x10^4 distinct TCRbeta sequences; donors' approximately 1.3x10^5. Here immunoSEQ multiplex PCR was the method, and the copy in TCRdb shows in-frame clones only, minus some. V and J calls and clone size are those listed in that table; D and trimming were worked out from the DNA. In the table there are about 25,000 clones, just under 97% of which are singletons. Sorting defined conventional CD4 T cells as CD4+CD127+. Comments on this clone: Its antigen is not identified.

This sequence joins TRBV11-2 and TRBJ1-3, with D perhaps matching TRBD1 (5 bases). The sequence was collected from a human donor in good health. Sequenced: CD4+CD127+ conventional T cells sorted from PBMCs. CDR3 nucleotide sequence: TGTGCCAGCAGCTTAGATGGTATGGGGCCGAGTGTAAACACCATATATTTT. Its translation: CASSLDGMGPSVNTIYF.